This entry features one T cell receptor beta chain sequence. This clonotype came up once. Its recognized antigen is unknown. No base quality information exists; no much larger clone differs at one position. One read alone is weak evidence. The data originate from a study of blood T cells in healthy people across ages (dated by TCRdb to the mid-2010s). The study in broad terms: In model experiments, template switching captured about one uniquely barcoded TCR beta cDNA molecule for every two T cells. The study measured age-related changes in TCR beta repertoire diversity using deep sequencing normalized with unique cDNA molecular identifiers. Four age groups were formed from the donors: young (average about 15 years), middle-aged (around 40), aged (62) and long-lived (less than 85). To avoid experimental bias, donors of different ages were randomly spread across the sequencing lanes. The study analyzed two additional independent replicas of 1 million unique cDNA reads from the same blood draw for two donors, one aged 18 to 29 and one aged 80 or older.

Counted from cysteine to phenylalanine, this CDR3 has 13 amino acids. The retained sequence is limited to the CDR3, 39 bases, with the frame set at the first base. According to the germline V gene, CDR1 reads KGHSH and CDR2 reads LQKENI. The roughly 39 donors, aged about 6 to 95 years, were systemically healthy Caucasian individuals from Russia. Each donor gave ten milliliters of peripheral blood, collected into EDTA-treated Vacutainer tubes. Ficoll-Paque density-gradient centrifugation was used to isolate PBMCs, with at least 6 million obtained per sample. Trizol reagent was used to extract total RNA from the PBMCs, yielding at least 6 micrograms per sample. Naive CD45RAhigh/CD27high T cell percentages were measured by flow cytometry on a PBMC aliquot from every donor. The full study reports these points: Estimates of total diversity from one million sequenced T cells were regarded as lower bounds and underestimates. Because the CMV infection status of the donors was unknown, age-related changes in expanded clonotypes may potentially have been confounded. As age increased, observed TCR beta diversity per million T cells dropped in a roughly linear way, and a significant reduction was already evident by age 40. Compared with the aged group, the long-lived group had more naive CD4+ T cells, fewer expanded clones and increased TCR diversity, a pattern suggesting age selection. There was a strong correlation between observed TCR beta diversity and the percentage of naive T cells measured by flow cytometry. Bulk unsorted PBMC profiling prevented conclusive comparison of naive and antigen-experienced compartments.

Library prep was done by 5' RACE. Sequenced on an Illumina HiSeq 2500. A second PCR of roughly 7 to 11 cycles was performed with a sample-barcoded 5' primer and a J-beta primer mix. Each TCR beta cDNA molecule received a unique molecular identifier from a template-switch 5' adaptor carrying 12 random nucleotides. Each sample yielded at least 2.5 million CDR3-containing paired-end reads. First-strand cDNA synthesis was performed from all RNA using the Mint cDNA synthesis kit, with priming by a TRBC-specific oligonucleotide. After uracil-DNA glycosylase treatment, a first 18-cycle PCR used universal primers M1SS and BC2_uni_R on all cDNA. The study's processing was this. Each sample was normalized by randomly selecting 1 million high-quality reads, each carrying a distinct molecular identifier. Instead of being binned into consensus sequences, reads that shared molecular identifiers were thrown out. MiTCR, with a Q25 quality threshold and the strictest error-elimination algorithm, was used for CDR3 identification, clonotype clustering and error correction. A nonparametric unseen species model with Euler transformation was used to estimate a lower bound on total TCR beta diversity. TCRdb's own reprocessing of the public reads used fastp at Q25 and MiXCR and kept productive beta chains. Here each entry gathers all rows of one CDR3 protein and keeps the most common genes and DNA. These V and J calls originate from TCRdb's pipeline instead of the authors' own analysis. The sample has roughly 700,000 distinct CDR3 sequences on record, over 45% of them singletons. Jointly, the top ten make up 30% to 40% of the sample.

The sequence derives from a woman in her sixties or seventies in good health. The chain is made from TRBV18 and TRBJ2-5; TRBD2 is a possible D gene, resting on 6 matching bases. The closer fit of TRBJ2-7 to the DNA end suggests the J call may be wrong. The specimen was blood. CDR3 sequence: CASSPQRDSEQYF. The DNA sequence follows: TGTGCCAGCTCACCACAGAGGGACTCCGAGCAGTACTTC.